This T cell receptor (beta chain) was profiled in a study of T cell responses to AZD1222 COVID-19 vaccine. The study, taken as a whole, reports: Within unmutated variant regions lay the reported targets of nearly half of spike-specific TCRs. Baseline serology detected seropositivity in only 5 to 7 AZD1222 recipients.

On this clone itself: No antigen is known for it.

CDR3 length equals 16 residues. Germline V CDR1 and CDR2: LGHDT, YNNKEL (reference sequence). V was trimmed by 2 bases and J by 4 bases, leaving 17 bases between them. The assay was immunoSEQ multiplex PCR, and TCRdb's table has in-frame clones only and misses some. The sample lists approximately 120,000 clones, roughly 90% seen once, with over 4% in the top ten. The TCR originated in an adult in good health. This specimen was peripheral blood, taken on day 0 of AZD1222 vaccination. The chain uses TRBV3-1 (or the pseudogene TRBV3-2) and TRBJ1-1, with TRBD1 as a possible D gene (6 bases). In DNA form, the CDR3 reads TGTGCCAGCAGCCAAAGGAGGGGCGGGGGCGTCACTGAAGCTTTCTTT. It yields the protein CASSQRRGGGVTEAFF.